This TCR beta chain was documented in a study of molecular identifiers for immune sequencing clone quantification. Making the bulk TCR libraries relied on previously described methods and listed TCR primers. TCRdb fed the PCR reads into MiXCR, producing one record per CDR3 protein. The sample contains approximately 90,000 distinct CDR3 sequences, 20% to 30% of which appear only once. The study's findings and limits: Shared barcodes on identical TCR molecules could underestimate the sizes of highly expanded clones.

This clonotype was seen a handful of times. Its antigen is unidentified. The receptor was derived from a human donor in good health. Some libraries in this study had Jurkat cell RNA spiked in. Sequencing used naive CD8+ T cells from blood, with Jurkat cell RNA spiked in. Subset described: FACS-sorted CD8+CD4-CCR7+CD45RA+ naive T cells.

CDR3: CASTQVGFSYEQYF. The CDR3 DNA reads TGTGCCAGCACCCAAGTCGGATTCTCCTACGAGCAGTACTTC. The J gene is TRBJ2-7, the V gene TRBV7-9; D gene uncertain. Germline V gives CDR1 SEHNR, CDR2 FQNEAQ (reference sequence). With 7 bases removed from V and 0 bases from J, the gap between germline ends came to 13 bases. The CDR3 totals 14 residues.